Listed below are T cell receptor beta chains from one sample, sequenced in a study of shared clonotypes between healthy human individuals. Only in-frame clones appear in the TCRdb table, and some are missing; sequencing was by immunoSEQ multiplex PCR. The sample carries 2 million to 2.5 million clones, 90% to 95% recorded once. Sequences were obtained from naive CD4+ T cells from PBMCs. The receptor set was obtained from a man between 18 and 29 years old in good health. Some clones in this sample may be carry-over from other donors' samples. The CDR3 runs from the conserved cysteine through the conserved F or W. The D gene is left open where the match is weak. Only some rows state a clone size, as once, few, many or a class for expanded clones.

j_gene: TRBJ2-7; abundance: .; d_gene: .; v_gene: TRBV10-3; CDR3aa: CAVLEDLTYEQYF; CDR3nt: TGTGCCGTACTAGAGGACTTAACCTACGAGCAGTACTTC
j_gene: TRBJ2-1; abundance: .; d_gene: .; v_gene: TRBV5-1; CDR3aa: CASSLDRSYNEQFF; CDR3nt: TGCGCCAGCAGCTTGGACAGGTCCTACAATGAGCAGTTCTTC
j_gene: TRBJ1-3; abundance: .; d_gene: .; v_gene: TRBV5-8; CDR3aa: CASSRSSGDTIYF; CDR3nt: TGTGCCAGCAGCCGTTCTTCGGGGGACACCATATATTTT
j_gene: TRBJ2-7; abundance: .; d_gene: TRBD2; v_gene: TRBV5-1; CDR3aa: CASTEGPSGFYEQYF; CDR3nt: TGCGCCAGCACTGAAGGACCTAGCGGGTTCTACGAGCAGTACTTC
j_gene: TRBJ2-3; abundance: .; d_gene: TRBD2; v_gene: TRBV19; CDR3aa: CASSPGGWTDTQYF; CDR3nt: TGTGCCAGTAGTCCGGGGGGTTGGACAGATACGCAGTATTTT
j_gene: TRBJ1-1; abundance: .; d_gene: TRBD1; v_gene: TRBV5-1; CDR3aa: CASRLGTGGNTEAFF; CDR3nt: TGCGCCAGCAGATTGGGGACAGGGGGTAACACTGAAGCTTTCTTT
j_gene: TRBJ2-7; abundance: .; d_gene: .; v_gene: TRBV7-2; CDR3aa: CASSSREHEQYF; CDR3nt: TGTGCCAGCAGCTCTAGAGAGCACGAGCAGTACTTC
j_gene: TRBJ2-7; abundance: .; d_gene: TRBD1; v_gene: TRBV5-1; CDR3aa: CASSSTGTGGDEQYF; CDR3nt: TGCGCCAGCAGCTCGACCGGGACAGGGGGCGACGAGCAGTACTTC
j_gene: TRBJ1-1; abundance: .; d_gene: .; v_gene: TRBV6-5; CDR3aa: CASLEGLNTEAFF; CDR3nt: TGTGCCAGCCTTGAGGGCCTGAACACTGAAGCTTTCTTT
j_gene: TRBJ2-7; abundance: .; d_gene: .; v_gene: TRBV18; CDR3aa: CASSPDRNSYEQYF; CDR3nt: TGTGCCAGCTCACCTGACCGCAACTCCTACGAGCAGTACTTC
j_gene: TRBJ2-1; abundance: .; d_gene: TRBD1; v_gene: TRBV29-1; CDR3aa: CSVKTGGNEQFF; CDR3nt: TGCAGCGTAAAAACAGGGGGCAATGAGCAGTTCTTC
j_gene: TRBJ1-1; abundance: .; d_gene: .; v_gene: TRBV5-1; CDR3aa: CASSLEEGNTEAFF; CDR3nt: TGCGCCAGCAGCTTGGAAGAGGGTAACACTGAAGCTTTCTTT
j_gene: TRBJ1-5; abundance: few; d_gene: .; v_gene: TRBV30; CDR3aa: CAWSRRGDSNQPQHF; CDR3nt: TGTGCCTGGAGTCGGAGGGGAGATAGCAATCAGCCCCAGCATTTT
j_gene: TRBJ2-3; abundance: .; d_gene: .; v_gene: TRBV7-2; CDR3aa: CASSLENPDTQYF; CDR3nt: TGTGCCAGCAGCTTAGAGAACCCCGATACGCAGTATTTT
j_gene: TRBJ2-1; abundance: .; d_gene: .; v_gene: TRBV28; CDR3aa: CASSFPGRKVLNEQFF; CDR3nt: TGTGCCAGCAGTTTCCCGGGGCGCAAGGTCTTGAATGAGCAGTTCTTC
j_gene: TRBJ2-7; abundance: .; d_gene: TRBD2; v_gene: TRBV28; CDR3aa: CASSWTSGSDEQYF; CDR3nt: TGTGCCAGCAGTTGGACTAGCGGGAGCGACGAGCAGTACTTC
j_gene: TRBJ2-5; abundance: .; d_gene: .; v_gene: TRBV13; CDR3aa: CASSFGGGDIIRETQYF; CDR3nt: TGTGCCAGCAGCTTCGGTGGAGGGGACATTATCCGAGAGACCCAGTACTTC